A selection of T cell receptor beta chains follows, all from one sample in a study of OX40 agonist ivuxolimab in advanced cancers. Some clones are missing from TCRdb's copy, which holds only in-frame ones; the method was immunoSEQ multiplex PCR. The sample consists of roughly 20,000 clones, about 80% of them appearing once. The sample in question was CD4+ or CD8+ T cells sorted from blood, obtained in a trial of the OX40 agonist ivuxolimab. These receptors all stem from an adult with an advanced solid tumor such as melanoma, head and neck, liver or kidney cancer. The CDR3 runs from the conserved cysteine through the conserved F or W. The order of the fields is J gene, V gene, clone size, D gene, CDR3 DNA, CDR3 protein. A D gene is named only where the DNA matches it firmly. Only part of the rows carry a size: once, few, many, or a class if the clone is expanded.

J gene: TRBJ1-3
V gene: TRBV14
clone size: -
D gene: -
CDR3 DNA: TGTGCCAGCAGCCTGGGATCTGGAAACACCATATATTTT
CDR3 protein: CASSLGSGNTIYF

J gene: TRBJ2-7
V gene: TRBV13
clone size: -
D gene: -
CDR3 DNA: TGTGCCAGCAGCTTGAAACAGGGACCCTACGAGCAGTACTTC
CDR3 protein: CASSLKQGPYEQYF

J gene: TRBJ2-7
V gene: TRBV28
clone size: -
D gene: TRBD2
CDR3 DNA: TGTGCCAGCAGCCTCCCCATACTAGCGGGAGGGCCGATCGAGCAGTACTTC
CDR3 protein: CASSLPILAGGPIEQYF

J gene: TRBJ1-2
V gene: TRBV7-2
clone size: few
D gene: -
CDR3 DNA: TGTGCCAGCAGCCGAGAATTCGGCTATGGCTACACCTTC
CDR3 protein: CASSREFGYGYTF

J gene: TRBJ1-5
V gene: TRBV9
clone size: few
D gene: -
CDR3 DNA: TGTGCCAGCAGCGTAGATGGTAGAAAGCCCCAGCATTTT
CDR3 protein: CASSVDGRKPQHF

J gene: TRBJ1-1
V gene: TRBV6-5
clone size: few
D gene: -
CDR3 DNA: TGTGCCAGCAGTTACCTCACGAACACTGAAGCTTTCTTT
CDR3 protein: CASSYLTNTEAFF

J gene: TRBJ2-1
V gene: TRBV5-1
clone size: few
D gene: -
CDR3 DNA: TGCGCCAGCAGCCGCGGTTCTCGAGGGCTCAATGAGCAGTTCTTC
CDR3 protein: CASSRGSRGLNEQFF

J gene: TRBJ1-6
V gene: TRBV4-2
clone size: -
D gene: -
CDR3 DNA: TGTGCCAGCAGCTTACAGGGAGAGAATTCACCCCTCCACTTT
CDR3 protein: CASSLQGENSPLHF

J gene: TRBJ1-6
V gene: TRBV9
clone size: -
D gene: -
CDR3 DNA: TGTGCCAGCAGCGCCTTGGCAGTCTCTAATTCACCCCTCCACTTT
CDR3 protein: CASSALAVSNSPLHF

J gene: TRBJ1-5
V gene: TRBV10-2
clone size: -
D gene: -
CDR3 DNA: TGCGCCAGCAGTGAGAGAGAAAATCAGCCCCAGCATTTT
CDR3 protein: CASSERENQPQHF

J gene: TRBJ2-1
V gene: TRBV7-9
clone size: -
D gene: TRBD2
CDR3 DNA: TGTGCCAGCAGCTTACAGGGACTAGCGGGGCTCAATGAGCAGTTCTTC
CDR3 protein: CASSLQGLAGLNEQFF

J gene: TRBJ2-3
V gene: TRBV25-1
clone size: -
D gene: -
CDR3 DNA: TGTGCCAGCAGTGAGAGGGGAAGCACAGATACGCAGTATTTT
CDR3 protein: CASSERGSTDTQYF

J gene: TRBJ1-6
V gene: TRBV14
clone size: once
D gene: TRBD1
CDR3 DNA: TGTGCCAGCAGCCTTACAGGGGTTGGTAATTCACCCCTCCACTTT
CDR3 protein: CASSLTGVGNSPLHF

J gene: TRBJ2-1
V gene: TRBV6-1
clone size: -
D gene: TRBD1
CDR3 DNA: TGTGCCAGCAGTGCCCCGGGACAGGGAAGGAATGAGCAGTTCTTC
CDR3 protein: CASSAPGQGRNEQFF

J gene: TRBJ2-1
V gene: TRBV7-3
clone size: -
D gene: TRBD2
CDR3 DNA: TGTGCCAGCAGCCTAACGGGGACTAGCGGCGAGCAGTTCTTC
CDR3 protein: CASSLTGTSGEQFF

J gene: TRBJ2-7
V gene: TRBV6-4
clone size: once
D gene: -
CDR3 DNA: TGTGCCAGCAGTGAAGTTAAGGCAGGACCTTACGAGCAGTACTTC
CDR3 protein: CASSEVKAGPYEQYF

J gene: TRBJ2-2
V gene: TRBV2
clone size: few
D gene: -
CDR3 DNA: TGTGCCAGCAGAGGTAATACGAACACCGGGGAGCTGTTTTTT
CDR3 protein: CASRGNTNTGELFF

J gene: TRBJ1-5
V gene: TRBV27
clone size: once
D gene: TRBD1
CDR3 DNA: TGTGCCAGCAGTTTCCTAGGACAGGGGGCCAAACAGCCCCAGCATTTT
CDR3 protein: CASSFLGQGAKQPQHF

J gene: TRBJ1-6
V gene: TRBV2
clone size: few
D gene: -
CDR3 DNA: TGTGCCAGCAGTGATGGACGGGTTCGATCACCCCTCCACTTT
CDR3 protein: CASSDGRVRSPLHF

J gene: TRBJ2-2
V gene: TRBV6-6
clone size: -
D gene: -
CDR3 DNA: TGTGCCAGCCACTGGGGAGCGAACACCGGGGAGCTGTTTTTT
CDR3 protein: CASHWGANTGELFF

J gene: TRBJ2-1
V gene: TRBV7-3
clone size: -
D gene: -
CDR3 DNA: TGTGCCAGCAGCTTAAGGTCCAACAATGAGCAGTTCTTC
CDR3 protein: CASSLRSNNEQFF

J gene: TRBJ1-2
V gene: TRBV13
clone size: -
D gene: TRBD1
CDR3 DNA: TGTGCCAGCAGCAAGACAGGGGGCGACTATGGCCACACCTTC
CDR3 protein: CASSKTGGDYGHTF

J gene: TRBJ2-2
V gene: TRBV6-1
clone size: -
D gene: TRBD2
CDR3 DNA: TGTGCCAGCAGGATAGCGGGGGGCTTCTCCGGGGAGCTGTTTTTT
CDR3 protein: CASRIAGGFSGELFF

J gene: TRBJ1-1
V gene: TRBV7-9
clone size: once
D gene: -
CDR3 DNA: TGTGCCAGCAGCCCGGGACGGATGAACACTGAAGCTTTCTTT
CDR3 protein: CASSPGRMNTEAFF

J gene: TRBJ1-1
V gene: TRBV28
clone size: -
D gene: -
CDR3 DNA: TGTGCCAGCAGGATGTCACAGCTAAACACTGAAGCTTTCTTT
CDR3 protein: CASRMSQLNTEAFF

J gene: TRBJ2-3
V gene: TRBV30
clone size: once
D gene: TRBD2
CDR3 DNA: TGTGCCTGGAGTGGAACCCGGACTAGCGGTGTCACAGATACGCAGTATTTT
CDR3 protein: CAWSGTRTSGVTDTQYF

J gene: TRBJ2-2
V gene: TRBV5-6
clone size: once
D gene: -
CDR3 DNA: TGTGCCAGCAGCTTATCACACCACACCGGGGAGCTGTTTTTT
CDR3 protein: CASSLSHHTGELFF

J gene: TRBJ2-1
V gene: TRBV19
clone size: -
D gene: TRBD1
CDR3 DNA: TGTGCCAGTAGGTCCGGGACAGGGGGCCCCAATGAGCAGTTCTTC
CDR3 protein: CASRSGTGGPNEQFF

J gene: TRBJ2-1
V gene: TRBV28
clone size: -
D gene: -
CDR3 DNA: TGTGCCAGCAGTTTACTCTACAATGAGCAGTTCTTC
CDR3 protein: CASSLLYNEQFF

J gene: TRBJ1-1
V gene: TRBV7-2
clone size: once
D gene: TRBD1
CDR3 DNA: TGTGCCAGCAGTCTCTCCGGGACAGCGAACACTGAAGCTTTCTTT
CDR3 protein: CASSLSGTANTEAFF

J gene: TRBJ1-2
V gene: TRBV6-1
clone size: -
D gene: TRBD1
CDR3 DNA: TGTGCCAGCAGGGGGACAGGGACGCAAAATGGCTACACCTTC
CDR3 protein: CASRGTGTQNGYTF

J gene: TRBJ1-2
V gene: TRBV27
clone size: -
D gene: -
CDR3 DNA: TGTGCCAGCAGGGATTTTGGGGGGAAGATTTATGGCTACACCTTC
CDR3 protein: CASRDFGGKIYGYTF

J gene: TRBJ2-2
V gene: TRBV28
clone size: -
D gene: -
CDR3 DNA: TGTGCCAGCAGCATCCCGACAGGAAACACCGGGGAGCTGTTTTTT
CDR3 protein: CASSIPTGNTGELFF

J gene: TRBJ2-3
V gene: TRBV4-2
clone size: -
D gene: -
CDR3 DNA: TGTGCCAGCAGCCAAGAATGGAAGGGGCGCACAGATACGCAGTATTTT
CDR3 protein: CASSQEWKGRTDTQYF

J gene: TRBJ2-2
V gene: TRBV5-1
clone size: medium-sized
D gene: -
CDR3 DNA: TGCGCCAGCAGCTTGGCTGCTCTGAACACCGGGGAGCTGTTTTTT
CDR3 protein: CASSLAALNTGELFF

J gene: TRBJ2-7
V gene: TRBV7-2
clone size: -
D gene: -
CDR3 DNA: TGTGCCAGCAGCTTAGCGGCAGCGAACTACGAGCAGTACTTC
CDR3 protein: CASSLAAANYEQYF

J gene: TRBJ2-7
V gene: TRBV27
clone size: -
D gene: -
CDR3 DNA: TGTGCCAGCGGGTCGCACAGGACCTACGAGCAGTACTTC
CDR3 protein: CASGSHRTYEQYF

J gene: TRBJ2-2
V gene: TRBV5-6
clone size: -
D gene: TRBD1
CDR3 DNA: TGTGCCAGCAACCCCGAAGGGGGCGGATACACCGGGGAGCTGTTTTTT
CDR3 protein: CASNPEGGGYTGELFF

J gene: TRBJ2-3
V gene: TRBV7-3
clone size: -
D gene: TRBD2
CDR3 DNA: TGTGCCAGCAGCTTAGAGGGGACTAGAGCAGATACGCAGTATTTT
CDR3 protein: CASSLEGTRADTQYF

J gene: TRBJ2-2
V gene: TRBV27
clone size: once
D gene: TRBD1
CDR3 DNA: TGTGCCAGCAGTTTAGAGGGGGCAGGGACCGGGGAGCTGTTTTTT
CDR3 protein: CASSLEGAGTGELFF

J gene: TRBJ2-1
V gene: TRBV2
clone size: -
D gene: -
CDR3 DNA: TGTGCCAGCCTAGACCTGGGCCTCCAGCGGTACGATGAGCAGTTCTTC
CDR3 protein: CASLDLGLQRYDEQFF

J gene: TRBJ2-1
V gene: TRBV5-5
clone size: -
D gene: -
CDR3 DNA: TGTGCCAGCAGCTCGGACCAGATAGGCAATGAGCAGTTCTTC
CDR3 protein: CASSSDQIGNEQFF

J gene: TRBJ1-3
V gene: TRBV29-1
clone size: -
D gene: -
CDR3 DNA: TGCAGCGTTGAAGGGTTTGAGTCGGGCCTAAACACCATATATTTT
CDR3 protein: CSVEGFESGLNTIYF

J gene: TRBJ2-3
V gene: TRBV19
clone size: -
D gene: -
CDR3 DNA: TGTGCCAGTAGTCTCAAAGGGTTTATGGATACGCAGTATTTT
CDR3 protein: CASSLKGFMDTQYF

J gene: TRBJ2-3
V gene: TRBV7-6
clone size: -
D gene: -
CDR3 DNA: TGTGCCAGCAGCTTAGATTGGGCAGGGTTGACAGATACGCAGTATTTT
CDR3 protein: CASSLDWAGLTDTQYF

J gene: TRBJ2-3
V gene: TRBV14
clone size: -
D gene: TRBD2
CDR3 DNA: TGTGCCAGCAGCCAGGGAGCTAGCGGGAGGGCCACAGATACGCAGTATTTT
CDR3 protein: CASSQGASGRATDTQYF

J gene: TRBJ1-1
V gene: TRBV19
clone size: -
D gene: TRBD1
CDR3 DNA: TGTGCCAGTAGTCCACAGGGGGGCACTGAAGCTTTCTTT
CDR3 protein: CASSPQGGTEAFF

J gene: TRBJ1-2
V gene: TRBV19
clone size: once
D gene: -
CDR3 DNA: TGTGCCAGTAGGCCGGGACACCCCTCCTATGGCTACACCTTC
CDR3 protein: CASRPGHPSYGYTF

J gene: TRBJ2-1
V gene: TRBV6-5
clone size: medium-sized
D gene: TRBD2
CDR3 DNA: TGTGCCAGCAGCCCTGAGATAGCGGGAGTATATGAGCAGTTCTTC
CDR3 protein: CASSPEIAGVYEQFF

J gene: TRBJ1-5
V gene: TRBV30
clone size: -
D gene: -
CDR3 DNA: TGTGCCTGGAGTACGGTGGGCAATCAGCCCCAGCATTTT
CDR3 protein: CAWSTVGNQPQHF

J gene: TRBJ2-7
V gene: TRBV28
clone size: -
D gene: TRBD1
CDR3 DNA: TGTGCCAGCCGCACTGGGGCAGGGGGCAACTACGAGCAGTACTTC
CDR3 protein: CASRTGAGGNYEQYF

J gene: TRBJ1-4
V gene: TRBV5-4
clone size: once
D gene: -
CDR3 DNA: TGTGCCAGCAGCTTCGGACCCGCAGACGAAAAACTGTTTTTT
CDR3 protein: CASSFGPADEKLFF

J gene: TRBJ1-2
V gene: TRBV19
clone size: once
D gene: -
CDR3 DNA: TGTGCCAGTAGTATGGGGGGACAACTGAACTATGGCTACACCTTC
CDR3 protein: CASSMGGQLNYGYTF

J gene: TRBJ2-5
V gene: TRBV4-1
clone size: -
D gene: TRBD1
CDR3 DNA: TGCGCCAGCAGCCAGGCGGGACAGGGTGAAGCCAACAAAGAGACCCAGTACTTC
CDR3 protein: CASSQAGQGEANKETQYF

J gene: TRBJ2-1
V gene: TRBV6-5
clone size: -
D gene: TRBD1
CDR3 DNA: TGTGCCAGCAGTTTAGTTACAGGGGGGCGGATGAATGAGCAGTTCTTC
CDR3 protein: CASSLVTGGRMNEQFF

J gene: TRBJ2-6
V gene: TRBV5-1
clone size: -
D gene: TRBD1
CDR3 DNA: TGCGCCAGCAGCCCAGGACAGGGGGCTATGGGTTCTGGGGCCAACGTCCTGACTTTC
CDR3 protein: CASSPGQGAMGSGANVLTF

J gene: TRBJ1-4
V gene: TRBV10-1
clone size: -
D gene: -
CDR3 DNA: TGCGCCAGCAGTGAGTCGGCCGCCAGTGGAAAACTGTTTTTT
CDR3 protein: CASSESAASGKLFF

J gene: TRBJ2-7
V gene: TRBV6-1
clone size: -
D gene: -
CDR3 DNA: TGTGCCAGCAACCACGGCGGGTTCTACGAGCAGTACTTC
CDR3 protein: CASNHGGFYEQYF

J gene: TRBJ1-2
V gene: TRBV19
clone size: few
D gene: -
CDR3 DNA: TGTGCCAGTAGTATCCGAGGACAGTTAGGAACGGGCTACACCTTC
CDR3 protein: CASSIRGQLGTGYTF

J gene: TRBJ2-1
V gene: TRBV10-2
clone size: once
D gene: TRBD2
CDR3 DNA: TGCGCCAGCCGAGATAGCGGGAGAGGCAATGAGCAGTTCTTC
CDR3 protein: CASRDSGRGNEQFF